Sequencing of this TCR beta chain was carried out in a study of human T cells and chemical hapten exposure. V was trimmed by 5 bases and J by 3 bases, leaving 17 bases between them. The CDR3 extends over 15 amino acids. CDR1 and CDR2 (germline): SGHTA, FQGNSA. This clonotype has more than one count but fewer than ten. Its antigen is currently unknown. General observations from the study: The immune response of these alopecia patients might not match healthy individuals'. Expanded TCR sets contained significantly more large CDR3 similarity clusters than controls. Unchanged with DPC sensitization were TCRs above 1 in 1000 frequency.

The time point is: patch test 1, 2 weeks after DPC sensitization. Sample treatment: therapeutic diphenylcyclopropenone sensitization with weekly scalp DPC. Library construction involved attaching unique molecular identifiers to individual cDNA molecules, which allowed quantitative, reproducible TCR counting. A single record per CDR3 protein comes from TCRdb applying MiXCR to the RACE reads. The sample holds 150,000 or so distinct CDR3 sequences; roughly 15% are singletons and the top ten take about 1.7%. The sequences come from whole blood, collected in connection with sensitization to the hapten diphenylcyclopropenone (DPC). The V call is TRBV7-2, the J call TRBJ2-7, with D perhaps TRBD1 (5 bases). This receptor was identified in a woman in her thirties with alopecia areata. Some clones in this sample may be carry-over from other donors' samples. CDR3 sequence (DNA): TGTGCCAGCAGCCGAAGCCTACTGGACAACTACGAGCAGTACTTC. Protein product: CASSRSLLDNYEQYF.